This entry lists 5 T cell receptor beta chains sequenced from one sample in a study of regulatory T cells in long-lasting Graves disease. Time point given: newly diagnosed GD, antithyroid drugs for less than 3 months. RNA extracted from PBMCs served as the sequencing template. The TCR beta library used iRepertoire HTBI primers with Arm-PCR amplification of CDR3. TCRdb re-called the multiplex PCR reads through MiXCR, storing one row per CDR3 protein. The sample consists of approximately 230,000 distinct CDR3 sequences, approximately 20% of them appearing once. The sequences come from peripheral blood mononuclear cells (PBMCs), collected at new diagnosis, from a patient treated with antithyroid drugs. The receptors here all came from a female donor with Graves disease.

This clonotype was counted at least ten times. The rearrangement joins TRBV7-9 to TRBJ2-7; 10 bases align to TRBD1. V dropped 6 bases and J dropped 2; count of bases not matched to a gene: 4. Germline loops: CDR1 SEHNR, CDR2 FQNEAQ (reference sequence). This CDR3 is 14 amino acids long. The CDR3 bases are TGTGCCAGCAGTCTCGGGACAGGGGCCTACGAGCAGTACTTC. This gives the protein CASSLGTGAYEQYF. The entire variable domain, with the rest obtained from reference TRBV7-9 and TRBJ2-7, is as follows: DTGVSQNPRHKITKRGQNVTFRCDPISEHNRLYWYRQTLGQGPEFLTYFQNEAQLEKSRLLSDRFSAERPKGSFSTLEIQRTEQGDSAMYLCASSLGTGAYEQYFGPGTRLTVT.

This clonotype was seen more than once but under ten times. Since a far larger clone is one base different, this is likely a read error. The CDR3, as DNA: TGTGCCAGCAGCTTAGACAGCCTATTAGTGAACACTGAAGCTTTCTTT. It codes for CASSLDSLLVNTEAFF. This sequence joins TRBV11-2 and TRBJ1-1; D not resolved. The length of the CDR3 is 16 residues. Between the trimmed V and J ends, which lost 0 bases and 0 bases, there was a span of 11 bases. The germline V gene encodes CDR1 SGHAT and CDR2 FQNNGV. The whole variable domain, remainder taken from reference TRBV11-2 and TRBJ1-1, is EAGVAQSPRYKIIEKRQSVAFWCNPISGHATLYWYQQILGQGPKLLIQFQNNGVVDDSQLPKDRFSAERLKGVDSTLKIQPAKLEDSAVYLCASSLDSLLVNTEAFFGQGTRLTVV.

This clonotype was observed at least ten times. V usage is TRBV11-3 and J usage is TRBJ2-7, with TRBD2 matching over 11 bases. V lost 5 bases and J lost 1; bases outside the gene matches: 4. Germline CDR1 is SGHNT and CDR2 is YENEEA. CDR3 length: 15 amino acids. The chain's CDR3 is CASSMTSGNSYEQYF. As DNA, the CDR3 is TGTGCCAGCAGCATGACTAGCGGGAATTCCTACGAGCAGTACTTC.

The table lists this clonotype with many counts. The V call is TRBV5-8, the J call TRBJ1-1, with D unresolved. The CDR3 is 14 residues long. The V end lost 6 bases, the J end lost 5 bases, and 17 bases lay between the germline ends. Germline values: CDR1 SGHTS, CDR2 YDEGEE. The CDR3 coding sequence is TGTGCCAGCACCCACGGACTGACGTGGACTGAAGCTTTCTTT. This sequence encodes CASTHGLTWTEAFF.

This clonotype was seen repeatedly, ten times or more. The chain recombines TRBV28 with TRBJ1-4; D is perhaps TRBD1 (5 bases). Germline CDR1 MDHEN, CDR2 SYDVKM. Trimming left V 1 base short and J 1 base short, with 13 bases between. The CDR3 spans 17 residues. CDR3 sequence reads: CASSLSEGTRTNEKLFF. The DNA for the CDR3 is TGTGCCAGCAGTTTATCAGAGGGGACGCGAACTAATGAAAAACTGTTTTTT.